This entry is about one T cell receptor beta chain. The antigen is unknown. Each CDR3 protein is one row after TCRdb ran MiXCR on the 5' RACE reads. This sample has roughly 300,000 distinct CDR3 sequences; approximately 8.4% occur once, and the top ten carry roughly 22%. The sample originates from a study of T-cell memory formation after mild COVID-19. Study-level findings and limits: Pre-infection memory already had some responding clones, implying cross-reactive memory joined. CD4+ contracting clones were mainly CM and EM; CD8+ ones, EMRA.

The length of the CDR3 is 14 residues. Germline CDR1 reads SGHAT; CDR2 reads FQNNGV. V was clipped by 5 bases and J by 9 bases; unmatched bases: 8. The specimen sequenced was PBMCs or a T cell subset sorted from them (not recorded which). The sequence was collected from a man younger than 30 who had mild COVID-19 (a few samples of this study predate the infection). Cell type and time point are not known. V and J are TRBV11-2 and TRBJ2-5, with TRBD1 identical over 11 bases. CDR3 in amino acids: CASSQGQGERAQYF. The CDR3 bases are TGTGCCAGCAGCCAGGGACAGGGGGAGCGGGCCCAGTACTTC. Together with reference TRBV11-2 and TRBJ2-5, the CDR3 gives the full variable domain: EAGVAQSPRYKIIEKRQSVAFWCNPISGHATLYWYQQILGQGPKLLIQFQNNGVVDDSQLPKDRFSAERLKGVDSTLKIQPAKLEDSAVYLCASSQGQGERAQYFGPGTRLLVL.